What follows are 20 T cell receptor beta chains derived from one specimen sequenced in a study of T-cell memory formation after mild COVID-19. Each CDR3 protein gets one entry after TCRdb re-called the 5' RACE reads with MiXCR. Here the sample spans 250,000 to 300,000 distinct CDR3 sequences, around 15% being singletons. What was sequenced was PBMCs or a T cell subset sorted from them (not recorded which). Receptors originate from a man aged 18-30 years who had mild COVID-19 (a few samples of this study predate the infection). Cell type and time point are not known.

This clonotype came up a few times. The genes are TRBV20-1 and TRBJ2-7; TRBD2 might be the D (6 bases). V was trimmed by 0 bases and J by 6 bases, leaving 12 bases between them. The CDR3 is 13 amino acids. Germline CDR1 is DFQATT and CDR2 is SNEGSKA (reference sequence). CDR3 nucleotide sequence: TGCAGTGCTAGAGATCGGAGGGGTCCCGAGCAGTACGTC. As protein: CSARDRRGPEQYV.

V and J are TRBV12-3 or TRBV12-4 and TRBJ2-3, with D perhaps assigned TRBD1 or TRBD2 (5 bases each). V was cut by 3 bases and J by 0 bases, with 13 bases left in between. The CDR3 extends over 16 amino acids. CDR3 loop: CASSFARGGSTDTQYF. CDR3 nucleotide sequence: TGTGCCAGCAGTTTTGCCCGGGGCGGGAGCACAGATACGCAGTATTTT.

At least ten counts were recorded for this clonotype. The J gene is TRBJ2-7, the V gene TRBV30; 10 bases are shared with TRBD2. Trimming cost V 5 bases and J 7 bases; bases outside gene matches: 11. Germline CDR1 GTSNPN, CDR2 SVGIG (reference sequence). This CDR3 contains 14 residues. CDR3 loop: CAWESGGAGEEQYF. Written as DNA, the CDR3 is TGTGCCTGGGAGAGCGGGGGGGCCGGTGAGGAGCAGTACTTC.

In its sample, this clonotype was seen a few times. V and J are TRBV2 and TRBJ1-4; D remains ambiguous. V was trimmed by 5 bases and J by 4 bases, leaving 14 bases between them. Germline loops: CDR1 SNHLY, CDR2 FYNNEI. The CDR3 extends over 15 amino acids. CDR3 nucleotide sequence: TGTGCCAGCAGTTCCTACTACTTACTTAATGAAAAACTGTTTTTT. Protein sequence: CASSSYYLLNEKLFF.

The chain combines TRBV25-1 with TRBJ1-2; maybe TRBD1 (5 bases). The germline CDR1 and CDR2 sequences are MGHDK and SYGVNS. V was pared by 1 base and J by 0 bases, with 6 bases between. The CDR3 is 14 amino acids. The chain's CDR3 is CASSESGANYGYTF. The DNA of the CDR3 is TGTGCCAGCAGTGAATCGGGGGCTAACTATGGCTACACCTTC.

J is TRBJ2-3 and V is TRBV10-3; 11 nucleotides agree with TRBD2. Germline values: CDR1 ENHRY, CDR2 SYGVKD. CDR3 length: 20 amino acids. V lost 2 bases, J lost 2 bases, and 15 bases stayed unmatched. The CDR3 here is CAISELRGSGGALVTDTQYF. CDR3 bases: TGTGCCATCAGTGAGCTTCGAGGTAGCGGGGGGGCCCTGGTCACAGATACGCAGTATTTT.

The CDR3 DNA follows: TGTGCCAGCAGCCAAGGGGGAGCAGGGGGAAACGAGCAGTACTTC. It specifies CASSQGGAGGNEQYF. This rearrangement joins TRBV3-1 to TRBJ2-7; 7 bases line up with TRBD1. V lost 1 base to trimming and J lost 5 bases; unmatched junction nucleotides: 8. Germline V gene sequence: CDR1 LGHDT, CDR2 YNNKEL (reference sequence). The CDR3 spans 15 residues.

This clonotype has just a few counts. This rearrangement joins TRBV25-1 to TRBJ1-1; no clear D gene. From germline, CDR1 is MGHDK and CDR2 SYGVNS. V lost 3 bases, J lost 11 bases, and 10 bases lay in between. The CDR3 spans 11 residues. Written as DNA, the CDR3 is TGTGCCAGCAGTGAGAGCCGAGGGGCTTTCTTT. This gives the protein CASSESRGAFF.

The chain links TRBV19 to TRBJ1-2, with 7 positions matching TRBD1. The germline gives CDR1 LNHDA, CDR2 SQIVND (reference sequence). V shed 5 bases, J shed 0 bases, and the junction held 9 bases outside the gene matches. This CDR3 spans 16 amino acids. The CDR3 nucleotides are TGTGCCAGTAGTCTGGGGCAGGGGGAAGCTAACTATGGCTACACCTTC. Translating it yields CASSLGQGEANYGYTF.

This clonotype came up a few times. The CDR3 loop reads CASSPGTGTEQYF. DNA for the CDR3: TGTGCCAGCAGCCCCGGGACAGGGACCGAGCAGTACTTC. The rearrangement links TRBV4-2 to TRBJ2-7; 9 bases are a match to TRBD1. Germline values: CDR1 LGHNA, CDR2 YNFKEQ. This CDR3 has 13 residues. V was pared by 4 bases and J by 6 bases, with 4 bases of the junction left unmatched.

The genes are TRBV29-1 and TRBJ2-1; D is ambiguous. CDR3 length: 13 amino acids. Germline CDR1 and CDR2: SQVTM and ANQGSEA. V lost 6 bases, J lost 3 bases, and 12 bases lay in between. CDR3 protein: CSVPHEVYNEQFF. The CDR3, as DNA: TGCAGCGTGCCCCACGAGGTCTACAATGAGCAGTTCTTC.

The chain employs TRBV6-5 and TRBJ1-6, with TRBD1 matching over 9 bases. V lost 10 bases, J lost 3 bases, and 7 bases stayed unmatched. Germline CDR1 reads MNHEY; CDR2 reads SVGAGI. CDR3 length: 15 residues. CDR3 DNA: TGTGCCACCCGGCCGGGACAGGGCTATAATTCACCCCTCCACTTT. This gives the protein CATRPGQGYNSPLHF.

This sequence joins TRBV3-1 and TRBJ2-3; D may be TRBD2 (5 bases). The CDR3 totals 16 residues. Germline V CDR1 and CDR2: LGHDT, YNNKEL (reference sequence). Trimming pared 1 base from V and 0 bases from J, leaving 11 bases between. Here the CDR3 DNA reads TGTGCCAGCAGCCAAGGTATAGCGAGAAGCACAGATACGCAGTATTTT. It translates to CASSQGIARSTDTQYF.

This clonotype came up a few times. The chain joins TRBV5-1 to TRBJ2-7; D ambiguous. Germline V lookup: CDR1 SGHRS, CDR2 YFSETQ. CDR3 length: 14 amino acids. V was pared by 4 bases and J by 1 base, with 12 bases between. The DNA of the CDR3 is TGCGCCAGCAGCCCGGGCCGGCCTTCCTACGAGCAGTACTTC. This codes for CASSPGRPSYEQYF.

This clonotype has ten or more counts. This chain links TRBV27 with TRBJ2-7, with a tentative D call TRBD1 (6 bases). The germline V gene encodes CDR1 MNHEY and CDR2 SMNVEV (reference sequence). CDR3 size: 14 residues. The ends were cut back, 5 bases at V and 2 bases at J, with 13 bases in the middle. The CDR3 DNA follows: TGTGCCAGCAGTCCGACAGGACAAACCTACGAGCAGTACTTC. It encodes CASSPTGQTYEQYF.

This clonotype was found a few times. The chain links TRBV27 to TRBJ2-3, with TRBD1 identical over 9 bases. The germline CDR1 and CDR2 sequences are MNHEY and SMNVEV (reference sequence). J lost 3 bases, V lost 6 bases, and 4 bases had no gene match. This CDR3 spans 14 amino acids. This CDR3 reads CASRRDRATDTQYF. In DNA form, the CDR3 reads TGTGCCAGCAGGCGGGACAGGGCGACAGATACGCAGTATTTT.

This clonotype was recorded a few times. The CDR3 loop is CASSEGAAGNQPQHF. CDR3 DNA sequence: TGTGCCAGCAGTGAGGGGGCTGCGGGCAATCAGCCCCAGCATTTT. The chain recombines TRBV7-2 with TRBJ1-5, with TRBD1 matching 7 bases. The trim removed 6 bases at V and 2 bases at J, leaving 7 bases unmatched. Germline CDR1 reads SGHTA; CDR2 reads FQGNSA. The CDR3 extends over 15 amino acids.

This clonotype was seen a handful of times. The chain joins TRBV20-1 to TRBJ2-3; 9 bases are shared with TRBD1. Trimming took 6 bases from V and 7 from J; bases not matched to a gene: 11. Germline CDR1 DFQATT, CDR2 SNEGSKA (reference sequence). This CDR3 spans 14 amino acids. This CDR3 is CSAIPGQGTYTQYF. CDR3 bases: TGCAGTGCCATTCCGGGACAGGGTACTTATACGCAGTATTTT.

The chain carries TRBV20-1 and TRBJ2-2, with 10 bases matching TRBD1. This CDR3 is 14 amino acids long. The V gene end was trimmed by 3 bases and the J gene end by 7 bases; junction bases not matched to a gene: 5. CDR1 is DFQATT and CDR2 is SNEGSKA in the germline V gene (reference sequence). The CDR3 loop reads CSARGQGIHGELFF. DNA of the CDR3: TGCAGTGCTAGGGGACAGGGGATTCACGGGGAGCTGTTTTTT.

The chain links TRBV4-3 to TRBJ2-1, with D perhaps assigned TRBD1 or TRBD2 (5 bases each). The CDR3 is 16 residues long. V shed 0 bases and J shed 4 bases, with 13 bases lying between them. CDR1 and CDR2 (germline): LGHNA, YSLEER. The chain's CDR3 is CASSQDEGTAYNEQFF. Written as DNA, the CDR3 is TGCGCCAGCAGCCAAGATGAAGGGACGGCATACAATGAGCAGTTCTTC.